The 12 T cell receptor beta chains listed next were all sequenced from one sample in a study of spatial heterogeneity in lung cancer. Using its own MiXCR run on the 5' RACE reads, TCRdb lists one record per CDR3 protein. The sample carries 35,000 to 45,000 distinct CDR3 sequences, less than 9% recorded once. The time point here: sample taken at primary tumor resection. The sample was PBMCs, taken at surgery. The receptors were sampled from a female donor with early-stage non-small cell lung cancer.

The chain couples TRBV5-6 to TRBJ1-4; 10 positions agree with TRBD1. The CDR3 totals 17 residues. With V trimmed by 4 bases and J by 0 bases, 6 bases remained unmatched. Germline CDR1 SGHDT, CDR2 YYEEEE. CDR3 sequence reads: CASSGRDRGATNEKLFF. In DNA form, the CDR3 reads TGTGCCAGCAGCGGACGGGACAGGGGTGCAACTAATGAAAAACTGTTTTTT.

This clonotype was observed many times. This sequence joins TRBV28 and TRBJ1-1, with D perhaps matching TRBD1 (6 bases). V lost 2 bases, J lost 0 bases, and 7 bases lay in between. This CDR3 spans 14 amino acids. Germline CDR1 is MDHEN and CDR2 is SYDVKM. CDR3 in amino acids: CASSLQGLNTEAFF. Written as DNA, the CDR3 is TGTGCCAGCAGTTTACAGGGGTTGAACACTGAAGCTTTCTTT.

This clonotype is termed medium-sized (0.01 to 0.1%). The chain carries TRBV7-2 and TRBJ1-1; 11 bases are shared with TRBD1. V was pared by 5 bases and J by 2 bases, with 13 bases of the junction left unmatched. CDR1 and CDR2 from the germline V gene are SGHTA and FQGNSA. The CDR3 is made up of 18 amino acids. This CDR3 reads CASSTWTGGLDRNTEAFF. CDR3 sequence (DNA): TGTGCCAGCAGCACCTGGACAGGGGGCTTGGACAGAAACACTGAAGCTTTCTTT.

This clonotype showed up many times. The chain employs TRBV7-8 and TRBJ2-5, with D possibly matching TRBD2 (5 bases). This CDR3 contains 11 residues. Trimming left V 4 bases short and J 9 bases short, with 9 bases between. Germline V gene data show CDR1 as SGHVS and CDR2 as FQNEAQ. The CDR3 DNA reads as TGTGCCAGCAGCTCCGTAGCGCCCCAGTACTTC. Its translation is CASSSVAPQYF.

This clonotype was counted many times. The chain employs TRBV20-1 and TRBJ2-1, with 9 nucleotides matching TRBD2. The CDR3 contains 19 residues. CDR1 and CDR2 from the germline V gene are DFQATT and SNEGSKA (reference sequence). V lost 6 bases to trimming and J lost 5 bases; unmatched junction nucleotides: 23. The CDR3 DNA follows: TGCAGTGCCAGAAAGAGGGGGATTGGGAGCGGGAGGATCCACAATGAGCAGTTCTTC. It is translated as CSARKRGIGSGRIHNEQFF.

In its sample, this clonotype was seen many times. The chain is built from TRBV7-8 and TRBJ2-3, with TRBD2 matching 13 bases. In germline, CDR1 is SGHVS, CDR2 FQNEAQ. The CDR3 loop spans 16 amino acids. Losses at the gene ends were 3 bases for V and 4 bases for J; bases not matched to a gene: 4. This CDR3 is CASSFQLAGGSDTQYF. The CDR3 DNA is TGTGCCAGCAGCTTTCAACTAGCGGGAGGGTCAGATACGCAGTATTTT.

This clonotype has ten or more counts. The chain links TRBV6-1 to TRBJ1-2; D gene unclear. The CDR3 spans 13 residues. Per germline, CDR1 MNHNS and CDR2 SASEGT. Trimming left V 5 bases short and J 7 bases short, with 14 bases between. The CDR3 coding sequence is TGTGCCAGCAGTCCCCTCGGCGCTATTGGCTACACCTTC. Protein sequence: CASSPLGAIGYTF.

This clonotype has just a few counts. The chain has TRBV5-1 and TRBJ2-7; D perhaps matches TRBD1 (6 bases). The CDR3 extends over 15 amino acids. The germline V gene encodes CDR1 SGHRS and CDR2 YFSETQ. Between the trimmed V and J ends, which lost 4 bases and 4 bases, there was a span of 18 bases. The CDR3 here is CASSGTGSDKYEQYF. CDR3 nucleotide sequence: TGCGCCAGCAGCGGCACAGGGTCCGATAAGTACGAGCAGTACTTC.

This clonotype was observed many times. The chain is built from TRBV20-1 and TRBJ1-1; TRBD1 is a possible D gene (6 bases). V was clipped by 0 bases and J by 6 bases, with 17 bases between them. The germline V gene encodes CDR1 DFQATT and CDR2 SNEGSKA (reference sequence). This CDR3 spans 15 amino acids. CDR3 residues: CSARDHGGLHPEAFF. CDR3 coding DNA: TGCAGTGCTAGAGATCATGGGGGGCTGCACCCTGAAGCTTTCTTT.

There are a few counts of this clonotype. The chain has TRBV4-1 and TRBJ2-1; D is possibly TRBD2 (6 bases). The germline V gene encodes CDR1 MGHRA and CDR2 YSYEKL. The CDR3 spans 17 residues. Trimming shortened V by 0 bases and J by 1 base, and 13 bases separated the two germline ends. In DNA, the CDR3 is TGCGCCAGCAGCCAAGACTCGGGACTCTTTTCCTACAATGAGCAGTTCTTC. It specifies CASSQDSGLFSYNEQFF.

This clonotype appeared a few times. The CDR3 is CASSQVTTGTFHEQYF. The CDR3 bases are TGTGCCAGCAGTCAGGTCACGACAGGGACGTTCCACGAGCAGTACTTC. The chain is built from TRBV2 and TRBJ2-7; 7 bases align to TRBD1. The germline gives CDR1 SNHLY, CDR2 FYNNEI. Trimming at V came to 5 bases and at J to 5 bases, leaving 15 bases not matched to a gene. There are 16 residues in the CDR3. Drawing the rest from reference TRBV2 and TRBJ2-7, the complete variable domain is EPEVTQTPSHQVTQMGQEVILRCVPISNHLYFYWYRQILGQKVEFLVSFYNNEISEKSEIFDDQFSVERPDGSNFTLKIRSTKLEDSAMYFCASSQVTTGTFHEQYFGPGTRLTVT.

This clonotype was detected many times. The chain recombines TRBV10-3 with TRBJ2-7; D may be TRBD1 or TRBD2 (5 bases each). Germline V gene data show CDR1 as ENHRY and CDR2 as SYGVKD. The CDR3 extends over 12 amino acids. The V and J ends lost 10 bases and 2 bases respectively, with 12 bases between them. In DNA, the CDR3 is TGTGCCAGCCGGGGCAGCGCCTACGAGCAGTACTTC. This codes for CASRGSAYEQYF.